This is a list of T cell receptor beta chains from one sample in a study of early T cells in non-severe SARS-CoV-2 infection. TCRdb fed the 5' RACE reads into MiXCR, producing one record per CDR3 protein. The data hold more than 65,000 distinct CDR3 sequences, with over 9% observed a single time. Sequenced: whole blood. All receptors come from an adult who was a healthcare worker with PCR-confirmed SARS-CoV-2 infection or an uninfected control (not recorded which). Both conserved end residues are part of each CDR3. D genes are given only for firm matches. Expanded clones get a size class; other rows say once, few or many, or leave the size out.

clone_size,d_call,v_call,j_call,cdr3_length,cdr3_nt,cdr3_aa
many,-,TRBV28,TRBJ2-2,13,TGTGCCAGCAGACCCGGGCCCTCCGGGGAGCTGTTTTTT,CASRPGPSGELFF
few,-,TRBV30,TRBJ1-1,12,TGTGCCTGGGACAGGTTGAACACTGAAGCTTTCTTT,CAWDRLNTEAFF
-,-,TRBV11-2,TRBJ1-1,14,TGTGCCAGGACCCTCAGGCGACAGAACACTGAAGCTTTCTTT,CARTLRRQNTEAFF
many,-,TRBV20-1,TRBJ2-7,15,TGCAGTGCTAGAGATCGGGCTAAAGGCCACTACGAGCAGTACTTC,CSARDRAKGHYEQYF
many,-,TRBV27,TRBJ1-5,13,TGTGCCAGCAGTCTAAATTCCCCCCAGCCCCAGCATTTT,CASSLNSPQPQHF
-,-,TRBV15,TRBJ2-1,15,TGTGCCACCAGCAGAGAGAGGAACAGGGTCAATGAGCAGTTCTTC,CATSRERNRVNEQFF
-,TRBD2,TRBV14,TRBJ2-2,18,TGTGCCAGCAGCCGTTTCGGGACTAGCGGACTGAACACCGGGGAGCTGTTTTTT,CASSRFGTSGLNTGELFF
many,-,TRBV12-3/TRBV12-4,TRBJ2-1,13,TGTGCCAGCACGTTGGGGGACTACAATGAGCAGTTCTTC,CASTLGDYNEQFF
-,TRBD1,TRBV20-1,TRBJ1-1,14,TGCAGTGCACCTCCCAGGGGGCAGGACACTGAAGCTTTCTTT,CSAPPRGQDTEAFF
many,TRBD1,TRBV20-1,TRBJ1-5,14,TGCAGTGCAAAGAGGACAGGGGGAAATCAGCCCCAGCATTTT,CSAKRTGGNQPQHF
-,-,TRBV28,TRBJ2-2,13,TGTGCCAGCACCCTTCAGGGTCTGAGGGAGCTGTTTTTT,CASTLQGLRELFF
many,-,TRBV12-3/TRBV12-4,TRBJ1-2,12,TGTGCCAGCAGTTTAGAGGGTACTGGCTACACCTTC,CASSLEGTGYTF
many,TRBD2,TRBV28,TRBJ2-1,16,TGTGCCAGCAGCTTCTCTGCGGGACTAGCCGGGGATGAGCAGTTCTTC,CASSFSAGLAGDEQFF
few,-,TRBV6-1,TRBJ2-5,15,TGTGCCAGCAGTGCCCGGAGCTCCTCTCAAGGGACCCAGTACTTC,CASSARSSSQGTQYF
-,-,TRBV9,TRBJ2-3,15,TGTGCCAGCAGCCCTAGTGAACGCTACACAGATACGCAGTATTTT,CASSPSERYTDTQYF
many,TRBD2,TRBV15,TRBJ2-2,16,TGTGCCACCAGCGGGGGACTAGCGGGAGCTCTCGGGGAGCTGTTTTTT,CATSGGLAGALGELFF
-,-,TRBV7-3,TRBJ2-7,14,TGTGCCAGCAGCCCAGGTCGGGGCGCCTACGAGCAGTACTTC,CASSPGRGAYEQYF
many,-,TRBV5-5,TRBJ1-5,16,TGTGCCAGCAGCTTGGGACAGGTTTATAGCAATCAGCCCCAGCATTTT,CASSLGQVYSNQPQHF
-,TRBD1,TRBV29-1,TRBJ2-5,12,TGCAGCGCGGCACAGGGGGCTGGGACCCAGTACTTC,CSAAQGAGTQYF
many,-,TRBV27,TRBJ1-6,15,TGTGCCAGCAAGACGGCCCAGGGTATAGGTTCACCCCTCCACTTT,CASKTAQGIGSPLHF
few,-,TRBV3-1,TRBJ1-2,15,TGTGCCAGCAGCCAGGCCGCCGGGGGAAGGAGCGGCTACACCTTC,CASSQAAGGRSGYTF
many,-,TRBV7-2,TRBJ2-1,14,TGTGCCAGCAGCTGGACGGGGGAGGAGAGTGAGCAGTTCTTC,CASSWTGEESEQFF
many,-,TRBV2,TRBJ2-2,16,TGTGCCAGCAGTTTTACTGGGGGGATGAACACCGGGGAGCTGTTTTTT,CASSFTGGMNTGELFF
many,TRBD2,TRBV20-1,TRBJ2-1,15,TGCAGTGCTAGGGTAGCGGGGAGCTCCTACAATGAGCAGTTCTTC,CSARVAGSSYNEQFF
many,TRBD1,TRBV7-9,TRBJ2-7,15,TGTGCCAGCAGTTCATTCACAGGGGGCAACTGGGAGCAGTACTTC,CASSSFTGGNWEQYF
few,-,TRBV18,TRBJ1-3,15,TGTGCCAGCTCACCCCCCGGGGGGCATGGAAACACCATATATTTT,CASSPPGGHGNTIYF
few,-,TRBV5-6,TRBJ1-4,14,TGTGCCAGCAGCTTGCGGGGGAATCTGGAAAAACTGTTTTTT,CASSLRGNLEKLFF
-,TRBD2,TRBV5-4,TRBJ2-1,14,TGTGCCAGCAGCCGGACTAGCGGGGCAAATGAGCAGTTCTTC,CASSRTSGANEQFF
few,-,TRBV3-1,TRBJ1-6,14,TGTGCCTCCGGGGTAGAGGCTTTGAGTTCACCCCTCCACTTT,CASGVEALSSPLHF
-,-,TRBV20-1,TRBJ2-3,13,TGCAGTGGTAGTAGCTGGGTCACAGATACGCAGTATTTT,CSGSSWVTDTQYF
few,TRBD1,TRBV29-1,TRBJ2-7,11,TGCAGCGTTGAAGGGACAGGGGGACAGTACTTC,CSVEGTGGQYF
few,-,TRBV7-6,TRBJ1-5,13,TGTGCCAGCAGCCTGACAGAGGATCAGCCCCAGCATTTT,CASSLTEDQPQHF
many,-,TRBV20-1,TRBJ2-3,13,TGCAGTGCTAGAGGAGGTAGCACAGATACGCAGTATTTT,CSARGGSTDTQYF
many,-,TRBV2,TRBJ1-2,15,TGTGCCAGCAGTGCCGACAGAGATTCTAACTATGGCTACACCTTC,CASSADRDSNYGYTF
many,-,TRBV12-3/TRBV12-4,TRBJ2-7,13,TGTGCCAGCAGCGGACCCGGGAACTACGAGCAGTACTTC,CASSGPGNYEQYF
few,-,TRBV20-1,TRBJ2-3,15,TGCAGTGCTAGAGATCCGGGGCGGAACACAGATACGCAGTATTTT,CSARDPGRNTDTQYF
few,-,TRBV2,TRBJ2-1,15,TGTGCCAGCAGTGTTGAGTTGTCGGTAACCAATGAGCAGTTCTTC,CASSVELSVTNEQFF
-,-,TRBV5-1,TRBJ2-5,14,TGCGCCAGCAGCCTGCGGGACGGACAAGAGACCCAGTACTTC,CASSLRDGQETQYF
many,-,TRBV30,TRBJ1-3,14,TGTGCCTGGGCCTTGTGGGCTCCTGGAAACACCATATATTTT,CAWALWAPGNTIYF
many,TRBD2,TRBV20-1,TRBJ2-1,15,TGCAGTGCTGGGGCTAGCGGGAGGCGGTACAATGAGCAGTTCTTC,CSAGASGRRYNEQFF
-,-,TRBV11-3,TRBJ2-1,14,TGTGCCAGCAGCCTAGACCTCGGCCAGAATGAGCAGTTCTTC,CASSLDLGQNEQFF
many,-,TRBV15,TRBJ2-7,16,TGTGCCACCAGCAGAGGGCCTCGTGGGAGCGCGGGCGAGCAGTACTTC,CATSRGPRGSAGEQYF
many,-,TRBV5-1,TRBJ2-6,16,TGCGCCAGCAGCTTGGCCCCCTTTCCTGGGGCCAACGTCCTGACTTTC,CASSLAPFPGANVLTF
many,-,TRBV7-9,TRBJ1-1,13,TGTGCCAGCACCTCTCGGGATTCCGCTGAAGCTTTCTTT,CASTSRDSAEAFF
-,TRBD1,TRBV6-5,TRBJ2-7,15,TGTGCCAGCAGTTACTCGAGACAGGGAACCTACGAGCAGTACTTC,CASSYSRQGTYEQYF
many,TRBD2,TRBV9,TRBJ2-5,17,TGTGCCAGCAGCGTAGAGGGAGCGGGAGGGCCCGGAGAGACCCAGTACTTC,CASSVEGAGGPGETQYF
many,-,TRBV20-1,TRBJ1-2,12,TGCAGTGCTCCCTCGCCGGGGCATGGCTACACCTTC,CSAPSPGHGYTF
-,-,TRBV24-1,TRBJ2-1,12,TGTGCCACCAGCCCCCAGGGTTGGGAGCAGTTCTTC,CATSPQGWEQFF
-,TRBD2,TRBV7-6,TRBJ2-7,17,TGTGCCAGCAGCCCCCTTAAGTTAGCGGGAGCTTTAGACGAGCAGTACTTC,CASSPLKLAGALDEQYF
few,TRBD1,TRBV6-2/TRBV6-3,TRBJ2-5,16,TGTGCCAGCAGTTACGGGGACAGGAATCCCCGAGAGACCCAGTACTTC,CASSYGDRNPRETQYF
-,-,TRBV3-1,TRBJ2-1,11,TGTGCCAGCACAAGGGCGAATGAGCAGTTCTTC,CASTRANEQFF
-,TRBD1,TRBV10-3,TRBJ2-1,14,TGTGCCACCCGGACAGGGGAGACCCACAATGAGCAGTTCTTC,CATRTGETHNEQFF
few,-,TRBV3-1,TRBJ2-5,13,TGTGCCAGCGGGCCTCTCGTACAAGAGACCCAGTACTTC,CASGPLVQETQYF
-,-,TRBV1,TRBJ2-3,16,TGCACCAGCAGCCGCTTATCTAGCGCCCTCACAGATACGCAGTATTTT,CTSSRLSSALTDTQYF